This T cell receptor (beta chain) was captured by sequencing in a study of blood T cell repertoires in COVID-19. In the study overall: Acute and convalescent COVID-19 specimens originated in the United States, Italy and Spain. Nucleic acid was either cDNA or gDNA, and it came from T cells, B-cell-depleted T cells, or PBMCs.

Seattle patients were enrolled while actively infected and followed longitudinally. This clone appeared a few times. Per the authors' pipeline: Scientists estimated how many nucleated cells there were by amplifying reference gene primers. Clones were sequenced by immunoSEQ multiplex PCR, and TCRdb holds only the in-frame ones, with some missing. For V, J and clone size, that table is used; D and trimming come from the DNA. The table lists just over 300,000 clones, roughly 91% of them singletons. From germline, CDR1 is SGHVS and CDR2 FQNEAQ. This CDR3 has 13 residues. J gave up 6 bases and V 10 bases, and 7 bases lay outside the gene matches.

J is TRBJ2-1 and V is TRBV7-8, with 9 positions matching TRBD2. Source material: peripheral blood. The TCR comes from a woman aged 25 to 39 with COVID-19, enrolled during active disease. The chain's CDR3 is CATARGGRNEQFF. CDR3 DNA: TGTGCCACCGCGCGGGGGGGCCGCAATGAGCAGTTCTTC.